Given below is one T cell receptor beta chain in context. The CDR3 sequence is 15 residues long. Trimming left V 3 bases short and J 0 bases short, with 11 bases between. CDR1 LNHDA and CDR2 SQIVND come from the germline V gene (reference sequence). This specimen comes from a study of T cell changes during pregnancy in multiple sclerosis. Measured with immunoSEQ multiplex PCR; TCRdb has only the in-frame clones, and not every one. The data show about 21,000 clones, 86% seen once. The rearrangement uses TRBV19 and TRBJ1-1; perhaps TRBD1 as D (5 bases). The origin of this receptor is a female donor in good health, enrolled as a control in a pregnancy study. This specimen consisted of CD4+ T cells from peripheral blood mononuclear cells, obtained in the first trimester of pregnancy. CDR3 coding DNA: TGTGCCAGTAGTATTAATACACAGGTGAACACTGAAGCTTTCTTT. This sequence encodes CASSINTQVNTEAFF.